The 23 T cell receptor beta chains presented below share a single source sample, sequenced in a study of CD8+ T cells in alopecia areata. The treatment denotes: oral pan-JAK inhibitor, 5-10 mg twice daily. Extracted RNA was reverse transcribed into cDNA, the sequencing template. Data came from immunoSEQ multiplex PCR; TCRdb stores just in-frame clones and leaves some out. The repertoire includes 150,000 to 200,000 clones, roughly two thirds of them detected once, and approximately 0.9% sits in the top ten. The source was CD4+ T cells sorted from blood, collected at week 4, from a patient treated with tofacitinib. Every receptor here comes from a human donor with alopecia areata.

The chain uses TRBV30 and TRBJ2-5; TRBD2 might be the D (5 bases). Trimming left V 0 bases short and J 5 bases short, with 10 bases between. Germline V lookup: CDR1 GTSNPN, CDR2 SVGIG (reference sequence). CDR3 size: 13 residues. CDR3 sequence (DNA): TGTGCCTGGAGTGTAATAGCGCGGGAGACCCAGTACTTC. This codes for CAWSVIARETQYF.

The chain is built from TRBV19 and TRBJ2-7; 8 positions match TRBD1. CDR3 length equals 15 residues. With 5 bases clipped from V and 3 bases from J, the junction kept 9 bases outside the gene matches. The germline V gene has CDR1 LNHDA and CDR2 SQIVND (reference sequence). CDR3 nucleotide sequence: TGTGCCAGTAGTTCTTTCGGGACAGGAGACTACGAGCAGTACTTC. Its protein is CASSSFGTGDYEQYF.

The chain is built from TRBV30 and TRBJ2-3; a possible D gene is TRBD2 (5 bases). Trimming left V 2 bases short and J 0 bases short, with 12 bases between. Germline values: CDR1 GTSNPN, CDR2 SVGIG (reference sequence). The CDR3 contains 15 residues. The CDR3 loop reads CAWSLGEGSTDTQYF. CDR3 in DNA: TGTGCCTGGAGTCTCGGGGAAGGGAGCACAGATACGCAGTATTTT.

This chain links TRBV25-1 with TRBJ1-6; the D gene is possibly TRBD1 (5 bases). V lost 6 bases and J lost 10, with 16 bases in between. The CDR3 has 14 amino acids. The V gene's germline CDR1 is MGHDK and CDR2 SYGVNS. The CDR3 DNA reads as TGTGCCAGCAGCGCAAGCGGGGGAGGATCACCCCTCCACTTT. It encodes CASSASGGGSPLHF.

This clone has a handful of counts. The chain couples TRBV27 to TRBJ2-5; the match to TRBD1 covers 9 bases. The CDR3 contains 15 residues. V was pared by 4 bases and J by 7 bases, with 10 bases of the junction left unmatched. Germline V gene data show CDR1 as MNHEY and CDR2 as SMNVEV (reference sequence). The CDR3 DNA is TGTGCCAGCAGTTCCCCCGGGACAGGGAAGGTGACCCAGTACTTC. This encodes CASSSPGTGKVTQYF.

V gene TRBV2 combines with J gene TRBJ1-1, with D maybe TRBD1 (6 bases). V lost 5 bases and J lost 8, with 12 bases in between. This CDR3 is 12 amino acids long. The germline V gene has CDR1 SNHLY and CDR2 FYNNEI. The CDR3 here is CASSPRQAEAFF. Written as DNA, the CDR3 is TGTGCCAGCAGTCCCCGACAGGCGGAAGCTTTCTTT.

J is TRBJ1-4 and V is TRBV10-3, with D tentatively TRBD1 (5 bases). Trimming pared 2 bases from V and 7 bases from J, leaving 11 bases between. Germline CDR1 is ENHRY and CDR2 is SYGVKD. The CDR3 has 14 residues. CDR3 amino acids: CAISEGQGREKLFF. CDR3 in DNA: TGTGCCATCAGTGAGGGGCAGGGACGTGAAAAACTGTTTTTT.

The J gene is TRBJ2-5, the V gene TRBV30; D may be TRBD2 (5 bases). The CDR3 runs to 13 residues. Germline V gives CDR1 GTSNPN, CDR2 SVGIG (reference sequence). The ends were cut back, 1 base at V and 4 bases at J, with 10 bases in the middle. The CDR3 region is CAWSAGLRETQYF. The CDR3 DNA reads TGTGCCTGGAGTGCCGGACTCAGAGAGACCCAGTACTTC.

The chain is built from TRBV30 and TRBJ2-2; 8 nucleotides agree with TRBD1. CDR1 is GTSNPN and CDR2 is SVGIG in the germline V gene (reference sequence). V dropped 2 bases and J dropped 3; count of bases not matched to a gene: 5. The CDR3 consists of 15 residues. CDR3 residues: CAWSTGTGDTGELFF. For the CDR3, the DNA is TGTGCCTGGAGTACCGGGACAGGAGACACCGGGGAGCTGTTTTTT. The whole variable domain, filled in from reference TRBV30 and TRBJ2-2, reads SQTIHQWPATLVQPVGSPLSLECTVEGTSNPNLYWYRQAAGRGLQLLFYSVGIGQISSEVPQNLSASRPQDRQFILSSKKLLLSDSGFYLCAWSTGTGDTGELFFGEGSRLTVL.

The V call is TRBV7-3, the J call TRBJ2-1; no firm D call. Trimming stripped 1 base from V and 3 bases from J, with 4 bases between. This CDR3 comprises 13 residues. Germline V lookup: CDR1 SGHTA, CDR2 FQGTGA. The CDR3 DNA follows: TGTGCCAGCAGCTTAAACAACTACAATGAGCAGTTCTTC. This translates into CASSLNNYNEQFF.

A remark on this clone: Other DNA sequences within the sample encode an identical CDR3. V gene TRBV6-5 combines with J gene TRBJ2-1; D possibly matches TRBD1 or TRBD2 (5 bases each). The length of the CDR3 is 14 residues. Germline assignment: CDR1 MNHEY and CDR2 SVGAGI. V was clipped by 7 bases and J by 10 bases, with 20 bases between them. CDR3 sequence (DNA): TGTGCCAGCACTCTTACGCTCGGGTGGGGGGAGCAGTTCTTC. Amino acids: CASTLTLGWGEQFF.

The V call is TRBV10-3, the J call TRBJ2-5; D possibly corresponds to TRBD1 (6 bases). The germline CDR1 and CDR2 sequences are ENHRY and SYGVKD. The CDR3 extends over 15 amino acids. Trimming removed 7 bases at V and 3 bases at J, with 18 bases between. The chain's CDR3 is CAIKIRDTPEETQYF. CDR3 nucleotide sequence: TGTGCCATCAAGATCCGGGACACTCCGGAAGAGACCCAGTACTTC.

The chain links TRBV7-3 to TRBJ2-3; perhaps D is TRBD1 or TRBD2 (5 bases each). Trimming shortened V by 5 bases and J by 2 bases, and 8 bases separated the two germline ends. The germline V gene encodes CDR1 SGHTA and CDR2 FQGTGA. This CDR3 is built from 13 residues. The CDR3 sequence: CASSPGATDTQYF. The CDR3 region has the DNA TGTGCCAGCAGCCCCGGGGCCACAGATACGCAGTATTTT. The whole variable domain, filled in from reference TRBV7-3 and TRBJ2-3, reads GAGVSQTPSNKVTEKGKYVELRCDPISGHTALYWYRQSLGQGPEFLIYFQGTGAADDSGLPNDRFFAVRPEGSVSTLKIQRTERGDSAVYLCASSPGATDTQYFGPGTRLTVL.

Here the CDR3 reads CASSHPGQGQPQHF. The CDR3 nucleotides are TGCGCCAGCAGTCATCCGGGACAGGGACAGCCCCAGCATTTT. The V gene is TRBV23-1, the J gene TRBJ1-5, with TRBD1 identical over 9 bases. TRBV23-1 is filed as an ORF, its function uncertain. The CDR3 consists of 14 residues. V shed 3 bases and J 7 bases; nucleotides not matched to a gene: 4.

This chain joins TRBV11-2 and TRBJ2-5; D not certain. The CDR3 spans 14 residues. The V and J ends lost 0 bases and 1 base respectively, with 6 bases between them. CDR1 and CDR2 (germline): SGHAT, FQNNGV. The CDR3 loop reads CASSLDQFQETQYF. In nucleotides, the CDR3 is TGTGCCAGCAGCTTAGACCAGTTCCAAGAGACCCAGTACTTC.

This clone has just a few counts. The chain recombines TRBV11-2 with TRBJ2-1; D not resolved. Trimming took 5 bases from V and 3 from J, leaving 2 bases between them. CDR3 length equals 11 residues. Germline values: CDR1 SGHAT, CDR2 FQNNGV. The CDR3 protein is CASSDYNEQFF. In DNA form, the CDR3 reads TGTGCCAGCAGCGACTACAATGAGCAGTTCTTC.

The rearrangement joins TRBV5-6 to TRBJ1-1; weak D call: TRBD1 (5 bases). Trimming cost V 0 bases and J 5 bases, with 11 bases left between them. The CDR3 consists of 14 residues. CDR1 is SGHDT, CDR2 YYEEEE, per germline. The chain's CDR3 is CASSLDLGGTEAFF. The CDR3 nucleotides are TGTGCCAGCAGCTTGGATCTCGGGGGAACTGAAGCTTTCTTT.

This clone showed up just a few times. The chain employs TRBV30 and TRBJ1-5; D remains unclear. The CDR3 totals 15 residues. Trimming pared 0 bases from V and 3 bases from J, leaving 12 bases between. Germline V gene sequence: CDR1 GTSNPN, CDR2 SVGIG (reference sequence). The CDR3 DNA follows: TGTGCCTGGAGTGTACCCGGACGGTTCAATCAGCCCCAGCATTTT. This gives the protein CAWSVPGRFNQPQHF.

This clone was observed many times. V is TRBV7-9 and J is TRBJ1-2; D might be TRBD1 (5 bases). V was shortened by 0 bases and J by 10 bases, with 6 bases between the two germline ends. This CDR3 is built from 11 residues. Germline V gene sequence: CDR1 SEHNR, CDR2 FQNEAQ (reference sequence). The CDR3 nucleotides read TGTGCCAGCAGCTTAGCCAGGGACTACACCTTC. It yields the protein CASSLARDYTF.

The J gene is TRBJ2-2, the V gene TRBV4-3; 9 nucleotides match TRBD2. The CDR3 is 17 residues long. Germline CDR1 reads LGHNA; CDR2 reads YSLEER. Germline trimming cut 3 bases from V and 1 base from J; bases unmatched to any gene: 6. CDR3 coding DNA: TGCGCCAGCAGCCACACCGTAGCGGGAGTGAACACCGGGGAGCTGTTTTTT. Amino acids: CASSHTVAGVNTGELFF.

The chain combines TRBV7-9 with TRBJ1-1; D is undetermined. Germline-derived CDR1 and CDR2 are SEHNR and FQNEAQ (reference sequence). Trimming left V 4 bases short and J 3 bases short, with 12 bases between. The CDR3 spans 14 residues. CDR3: CASSSLRLDTEAFF. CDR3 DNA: TGTGCCAGCAGCTCCCTGAGGTTGGACACTGAAGCTTTCTTT.

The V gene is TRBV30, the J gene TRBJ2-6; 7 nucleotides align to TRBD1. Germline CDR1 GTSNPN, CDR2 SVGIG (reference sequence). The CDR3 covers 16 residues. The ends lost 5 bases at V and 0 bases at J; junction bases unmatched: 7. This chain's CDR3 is CAWGDSYSSGANVLTF. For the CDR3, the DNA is TGTGCCTGGGGGGACAGTTACTCCTCTGGGGCCAACGTCCTGACTTTC.

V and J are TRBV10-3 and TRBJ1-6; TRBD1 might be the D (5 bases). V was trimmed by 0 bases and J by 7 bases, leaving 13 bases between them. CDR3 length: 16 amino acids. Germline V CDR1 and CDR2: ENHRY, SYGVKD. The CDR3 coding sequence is TGTGCCATCAGTGAGTCGTTGGGGCCAGGGAATTCACCCCTCCACTTT. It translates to CAISESLGPGNSPLHF.